The present T cell receptor beta chain was sequenced within a study of blood T cell repertoires in COVID-19. Study in general: COVID-19 samples, acute and convalescent, were from the United States, Italy and Spain. The analysed material was cDNA or gDNA that came from T cells, B-cell-depleted T cells, or PBMCs.

Original analysis: Researchers report that nucleated cell counts were estimated from reference gene primer amplification. Method: immunoSEQ multiplex PCR; TCRdb's copy keeps in-frame clones and lacks some. From that table come the V and J calls and clone size; the DNA was used to work out D and trimming. The sample has a few hundred thousand clones, approximately 88% seen once. Study members were between roughly 18 and 100 years old and lived in over 20 US regions. V gave up 6 bases and J gave up 4 bases; unmatched junction bases: 11. This CDR3 spans 15 amino acids. Germline lookup yields CDR1 MGHRA and CDR2 YSYEKL.

The sequenced sample was PBMCs or T cells enriched from blood (not recorded which). The V call is TRBV4-1, the J call TRBJ2-7, with TRBD1 identical over 8 bases. The sequence was obtained from a man younger than 35 with acute COVID-19. The CDR3 DNA reads TGCGCCAGCAGTTTTGGGGGGACAGGAATTTACGAGCAGTACTTC. It encodes CASSFGGTGIYEQYF.